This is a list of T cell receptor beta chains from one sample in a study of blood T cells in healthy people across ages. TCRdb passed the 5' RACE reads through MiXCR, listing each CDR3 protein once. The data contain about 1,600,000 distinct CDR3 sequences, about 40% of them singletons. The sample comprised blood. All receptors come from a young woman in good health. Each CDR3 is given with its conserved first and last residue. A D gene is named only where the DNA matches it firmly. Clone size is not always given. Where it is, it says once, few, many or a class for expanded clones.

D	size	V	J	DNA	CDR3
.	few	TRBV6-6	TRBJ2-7	TGTGCCAGCAGTTACTCAGCCGGGTTTGAGGACGAGCAGTACTTC	CASSYSAGFEDEQYF
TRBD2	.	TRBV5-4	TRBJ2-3	TGTGCCAGCAGACTGTCGGCGGGAGGGCCGGAGGATACGCAGTATTTT	CASRLSAGGPEDTQYF
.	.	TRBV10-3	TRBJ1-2	TGTGCCATCAGTGTCAGACGGCTATATTGGGGCTACACCTTC	CAISVRRLYWGYTF
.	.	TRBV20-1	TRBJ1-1	TGCAGTGCTAGTCTCGACCCGACCACTGAAGCTTTCTTT	CSASLDPTTEAFF
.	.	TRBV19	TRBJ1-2	TGTGCCAGTAGTAGAGCTGTTTTGAATGGCTACACCTTC	CASSRAVLNGYTF
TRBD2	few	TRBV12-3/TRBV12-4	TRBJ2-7	TGTGCCAGCAGCTACGTTGGGGGGGGTCCTACGAAGCAGTACTTC	CASSYVGGGPTKQYF
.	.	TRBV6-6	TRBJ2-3	TGTGCCAGCTGCCGCGGGGCTCCCGAGGGTCAGTGTACGCAGTATTTT	CASCRGAPEGQCTQYF
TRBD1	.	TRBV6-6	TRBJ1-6	TGTGCCAGCAGCCGGGGGACAGGGGACGATAATTCACCCCTCCACTTT	CASSRGTGDDNSPLHF
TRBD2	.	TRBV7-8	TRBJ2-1	TGTGCCAGCAGCTTAGGCGGGAGGGCCTTTGAGCAGTTCTTC	CASSLGGRAFEQFF
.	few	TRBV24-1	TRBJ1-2	TGTGCCACCAGTGACTCTACATGGGGCCAATCTAACTATGGCTACACCTTC	CATSDSTWGQSNYGYTF
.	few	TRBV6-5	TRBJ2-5	TGTGCCAGCAGTTACTCGCTTAACCAAGAGACCCAGTACTTC	CASSYSLNQETQYF
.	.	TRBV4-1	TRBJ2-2	TGCGCCAGCAGTCAAGACTTCAGGTATATCGCGAACACCGGGGAGCTGTTTTTT	CASSQDFRYIANTGELFF
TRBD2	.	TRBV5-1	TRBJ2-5	TGCGCCAGCAGCTTGAGGGGACTAGCGGGAGTCGAGGAGACCCAGTACTTC	CASSLRGLAGVEETQYF
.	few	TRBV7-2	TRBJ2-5	TGTGCCAGCAGCTCCTCACCAATCACCGGGACCCAGTACTTC	CASSSSPITGTQYF
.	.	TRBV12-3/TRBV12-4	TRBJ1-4	TGTGCCAGCAGTTTAAGGGACAAGCTGTTTTTT	CASSLRDKLFF
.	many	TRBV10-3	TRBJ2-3	TGTGCCATCAGTGCGAGCAGGGGAGTGAGCACAGATACGCAGTATTTT	CAISASRGVSTDTQYF
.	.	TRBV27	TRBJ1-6	TGTGCCAGCAGTACACGACGCACAGCTAATTCACCCCTCCACTTT	CASSTRRTANSPLHF
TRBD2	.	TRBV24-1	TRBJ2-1	TGTGCCACCGGTCTTCCCGGGAGGAATGAGCAGTTCTTC	CATGLPGRNEQFF
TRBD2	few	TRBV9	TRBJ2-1	TGTGCCAGCAGTAGAACAGGGCCTACTAGCGGGAGAGTCTACAATGAGCAGTTCTTC	CASSRTGPTSGRVYNEQFF
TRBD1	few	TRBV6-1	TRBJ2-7	TGTGCCAGCAGTGAGGAGACAGGGTACGAGCAGTACTTC	CASSEETGYEQYF
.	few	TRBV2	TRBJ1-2	TGTGCCAGCAGTGAAACCGGGCAGGAGTATGGCTACACCTTC	CASSETGQEYGYTF
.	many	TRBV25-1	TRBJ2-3	TGCGCCAGCAGTGAGGGGGGCACAGATACGCAGTATTTT	CASSEGGTDTQYF
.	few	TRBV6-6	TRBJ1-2	TGTGCCAGCAGTTACTCCCAGCCCGGGGGACCCTATGGCTACACCTTC	CASSYSQPGGPYGYTF
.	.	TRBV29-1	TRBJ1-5	TGCAGCGCCCAACAGGCGCAATCCGCCAACCAGCCCCAGCATTTT	CSAQQAQSANQPQHF
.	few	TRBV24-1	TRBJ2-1	TGTGCCACCAGTGATCCACTAAGCCCCAATGAGCAGTTCTTC	CATSDPLSPNEQFF
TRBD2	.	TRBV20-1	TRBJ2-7	TGCAGTGCTTCTGAACTAGCGGGAGTCCACGAGCAGTACTTC	CSASELAGVHEQYF
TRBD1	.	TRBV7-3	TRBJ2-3	TGTGCCAGCAGCTTGCGCCCGACAGGGGGCTTGACAGATACGCAGTATTTT	CASSLRPTGGLTDTQYF
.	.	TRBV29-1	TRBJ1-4	TGCAGCGTTGAAGGGGGCTCATCTGAAAAACTGTTTTTT	CSVEGGSSEKLFF